Below are 28 T cell receptor beta chains sequenced from a single sample in a study of blood T cell repertoires in COVID-19 (dated by TCRdb to the early 2020s). Receptor libraries were prepared by the immunoSEQ multiplex PCR assay. Here the immuneACCESS table is served through TCRdb, limited to in-frame sequences with V and J called. Missing clones are a known gap in these copies; in checked studies unresolved V genes cover under half, and the rest lacks a known reason. The sample profile shows 63,000 or so clones; 65% to 90% of them were found once. More than 15% of the sample comes from the top ten. Sequencing was carried out using peripheral blood. The source of these receptors is an elderly man with active COVID-19.

V usage is TRBV11-2 and J usage is TRBJ2-6; 10 nucleotides line up with TRBD2. Germline CDR1 and CDR2: SGHAT and FQNNGV. The CDR3 runs 16 residues. Germline trimming cut 7 bases from V and 2 bases from J; bases unmatched to any gene: 5. The CDR3 here is CASIRSGGAGANVLTF. CDR3 DNA sequence: TGTGCCAGCATCCGAAGCGGGGGGGCTGGGGCCAACGTCCTGACTTTC.

J is TRBJ1-1 and V is TRBV14; a possible D gene is TRBD1 (6 bases). Germline V gives CDR1 SGHDN, CDR2 FVKESK. This CDR3 is 14 amino acids long. V was shortened by 6 bases and J by 1 base, with 12 bases between the two germline ends. CDR3 in amino acids: CASSSLGANTEAFF. CDR3 nucleotides: TGTGCCAGCAGTAGCTTGGGGGCGAACACTGAAGCTTTCTTT. The variable domain in full, with the rest retrieved from reference TRBV14 and TRBJ1-1, is EAGVTQFPSHSVIEKGQTVTLRCDPISGHDNLYWYRRVMGKEIKFLLHFVKESKQDESGMPNNRFLAERTGGTYSTLKVQPAELEDSGVYFCASSSLGANTEAFFGQGTRLTVV.

The V gene is TRBV9, the J gene TRBJ2-1, with 8 bases aligning to TRBD1. There are 13 residues in the CDR3. CDR1 and CDR2 from the germline V gene are SGDLS and YYNGEE. J lost 7 bases, V lost 3 bases, and 3 bases had no gene match. The CDR3, as DNA: TGTGCCAGCAGCGCACAGGGGGTGAATGAGCAGTTCTTC. Its translation is CASSAQGVNEQFF.

J is TRBJ2-7 and V is TRBV7-8, with 9 positions matching TRBD1. J lost 2 bases, V lost 2 bases, and 4 bases had no gene match. Germline CDR1 SGHVS, CDR2 FQNEAQ. The CDR3 runs 15 residues. Here the CDR3 reads CASSLRGQGAYEQYF. Written as DNA, the CDR3 is TGTGCCAGCAGCTTAAGGGGACAGGGAGCCTACGAGCAGTACTTC.

This chain connects TRBV7-9 to TRBJ2-3; 11 nucleotides align to TRBD2. Trimming took 1 base from V and 1 from J; bases not matched to a gene: 4. This CDR3 comprises 17 residues. The germline gives CDR1 SEHNR, CDR2 FQNEAQ (reference sequence). The CDR3 sequence is CASSLGGLAGRTDTQYF. The CDR3 nucleotides read TGTGCCAGCAGCTTAGGAGGACTAGCGGGCCGCACAGATACGCAGTATTTT.

This clone has more than one count but fewer than ten. The genes are TRBV7-2 and TRBJ1-2; 7 nucleotides line up with TRBD1. V lost 0 bases to trimming and J lost 4 bases; unmatched junction nucleotides: 2. CDR1 SGHTA and CDR2 FQGNSA come from the germline V gene. The CDR3 extends over 14 amino acids. CDR3 sequence (DNA): TGTGCCAGCAGCTTAGCGGGACAGAGCTATGGCTACACCTTC. Its translation is CASSLAGQSYGYTF.

In regard to this clone: One junction end disagrees with the germline gene, perhaps due to a read error. The chain uses TRBV7-7 and TRBJ2-5, with D possibly being TRBD1 (5 bases). The length of the CDR3 is 15 residues. From germline, CDR1 is SSHAT and CDR2 FNYEAQ (reference sequence). This CDR3 is CASSLGAGPQETQYF. In nucleotides, the CDR3 is TGTGCTAGCAGCTTAGGGGCAGGGCCCCAAGAGACCCAGTACTTC.

In its sample, this clone was seen many times. This sequence joins TRBV7-9 and TRBJ2-7; no reliable D call. V lost 3 bases to trimming and J lost 3 bases, with 9 bases between them. Germline V gives CDR1 SEHNR, CDR2 FQNEAQ (reference sequence). The CDR3 totals 13 residues. CDR3 amino acids: CASSFRQDYEQYF. The CDR3 region has the DNA TGTGCCAGCAGCTTTAGGCAGGACTACGAGCAGTACTTC.

This clone was recorded a few times. This chain links TRBV19 with TRBJ2-1; unclear D gene. V was shortened by 7 bases and J by 0 bases, with 13 bases between the two germline ends. The germline V gene has CDR1 LNHDA and CDR2 SQIVND (reference sequence). This CDR3 spans 15 amino acids. The CDR3 region has the DNA TGTGCCAGTACCGCGATAATGAGCTCCTACAATGAGCAGTTCTTC. Translating gives CASTAIMSSYNEQFF.

This clone was counted a few times. The genes are TRBV19 and TRBJ1-2, with TRBD1 identical over 7 bases. CDR3 size: 12 residues. With 10 bases clipped from V and 4 bases from J, the junction kept 6 bases outside the gene matches. From germline, CDR1 is LNHDA and CDR2 SQIVND (reference sequence). CDR3 DNA sequence: TGTGCCACAGGACAGGTGGCCTATGGCTACACCTTC. Its translation is CATGQVAYGYTF.

The rearrangement links TRBV29-1 to TRBJ1-1, with D possibly being TRBD1 (5 bases). Trimming stripped 4 bases from V and 5 bases from J, with 11 bases between. This CDR3 is 12 amino acids long. Germline V lookup: CDR1 SQVTM, CDR2 ANQGSEA. The CDR3 loop reads CSVGLGGTEAFF. CDR3 in DNA: TGCAGCGTTGGACTGGGGGGGACTGAAGCTTTCTTT.

The V call is TRBV18, the J call TRBJ1-2; D is ambiguous. There are 13 residues in the CDR3. Between the trimmed V and J ends, which lost 2 bases and 8 bases, there was a span of 12 bases. CDR1 and CDR2 from the germline V gene are KGHSH and LQKENI. The CDR3: CASSPSSVSGYTF. The DNA for the CDR3 is TGTGCCAGCTCACCATCTTCAGTCTCGGGCTACACCTTC.

The chain is built from TRBV6-5 and TRBJ1-2; D remains unclear. V lost 6 bases and J 2 bases, leaving 10 bases between the germline ends. Germline CDR1 and CDR2: MNHEY and SVGAGI. CDR3 length: 13 amino acids. The CDR3 is CASRKAGNYGYTF. The CDR3 bases are TGTGCCAGCAGGAAGGCCGGGAACTATGGCTACACCTTC.

In this sample, this clone turned up once. The chain is built from TRBV5-4 and TRBJ1-6, with D maybe TRBD1 (5 bases). Germline CDR1 SGHNT, CDR2 YYREEE (reference sequence). Trimming removed 1 base from V and 9 bases from J, with 14 bases in between. The CDR3 contains 15 residues. DNA of the CDR3: TGTGCCAGCAGCTTGTATGGGGGGGGAGTTTCACCCCTCCACTTT. The encoded protein is CASSLYGGGVSPLHF. The complete variable domain, with remaining parts taken from reference TRBV5-4 and TRBJ1-6, reads ETGVTQSPTHLIKTRGQQVTLRCSSQSGHNTVSWYQQALGQGPQFIFQYYREEENGRGNFPPRFSGLQFPNYSSELNVNALELDDSALYLCASSLYGGGVSPLHFGNGTRLTVT.

The gene calls are TRBV7-2 and TRBJ2-1; D remains ambiguous. CDR1 is SGHTA, CDR2 FQGNSA, per germline. Trimming took 5 bases from V and 7 from J, leaving 9 bases between them. The CDR3 totals 12 residues. CDR3: CASSPVRNEQFF. In DNA form, the CDR3 reads TGTGCCAGCAGCCCGGTGAGGAATGAGCAGTTCTTC.

The chain has TRBV4-3 and TRBJ2-1, with TRBD2 matching 9 bases. Germline values: CDR1 LGHNA, CDR2 YSLEER. The CDR3 consists of 15 residues. Trimming cost V 5 bases and J 7 bases; bases outside gene matches: 9. This CDR3 reads CASSSPAGGRNEQFF. The CDR3, as DNA: TGCGCCAGCAGCTCCCCAGCGGGAGGTAGGAATGAGCAGTTCTTC.

The gene calls are TRBV19 and TRBJ1-1, with D hard to call. With 3 bases removed from V and 11 bases from J, the gap between germline ends came to 16 bases. CDR1 and CDR2 from the germline V gene are LNHDA and SQIVND (reference sequence). CDR3 size: 13 residues. CDR3 sequence reads: CASSIRGQKDAFF. The DNA of the CDR3 is TGTGCCAGTAGTATCCGTGGGCAGAAGGATGCTTTCTTT.

The rearrangement links TRBV11-3 to TRBJ2-3; the D gene is possibly TRBD2 (5 bases). Germline values: CDR1 SGHNT, CDR2 YENEEA. The ends were cut back, 3 bases at V and 0 bases at J, with 7 bases in the middle. This CDR3 is built from 14 residues. CDR3 coding DNA: TGTGCCAGCAGCTTGGGGAGTAGCACAGATACGCAGTATTTT. Encoded protein: CASSLGSSTDTQYF. Variable domain in full (rest from reference TRBV11-3 and TRBJ2-3): EAGVVQSPRYKIIEKKQPVAFWCNPISGHNTLYWYLQNLGQGPELLIRYENEEAVDDSQLPKDRFSAERLKGVDSTLKIQPAELGDSAVYLCASSLGSSTDTQYFGPGTRLTVL.

The chain combines TRBV19 with TRBJ2-3; D might be TRBD1 (5 bases). Germline V gene data show CDR1 as LNHDA and CDR2 as SQIVND (reference sequence). Trimming left V 4 bases short and J 2 bases short, with 13 bases between. The CDR3 has 15 residues. The CDR3 is CASSTDSEITDTQYF. CDR3 bases: TGTGCCAGTAGTACTGACAGCGAAATCACAGATACGCAGTATTTT.

The chain is built from TRBV11-2 and TRBJ2-1; 12 bases fit TRBD1. CDR1 is SGHAT, CDR2 FQNNGV, per germline. Trimming cost V 6 bases and J 7 bases; bases outside gene matches: 10. This CDR3 region has 16 residues. CDR3 nucleotides: TGTGCCAGCAGGACGAAAGGGACAGGGGGCGGAAATGAGCAGTTCTTC. The encoded protein is CASRTKGTGGGNEQFF. Together with reference TRBV11-2 and TRBJ2-1, the CDR3 gives the full variable domain: EAGVAQSPRYKIIEKRQSVAFWCNPISGHATLYWYQQILGQGPKLLIQFQNNGVVDDSQLPKDRFSAERLKGVDSTLKIQPAKLEDSAVYLCASRTKGTGGGNEQFFGPGTRLTVL.

This clone turned up a few times. This chain uses TRBV12-3 or TRBV12-4 with TRBJ2-2; maybe TRBD1 (5 bases). Trimming pared 6 bases from V and 6 bases from J, leaving 11 bases between. The CDR3 extends over 13 amino acids. In nucleotides, the CDR3 is TGTGCCAGCAGGTCCGACAGTGCCGGGGAGCTGTTTTTT. It encodes CASRSDSAGELFF.

The CDR3 DNA sequence: TGTGCCAGCAGCGCAACGAGACTCCTCTCTGGAAACACCATATATTTT. It is translated as CASSATRLLSGNTIYF. The gene calls are TRBV11-1 and TRBJ1-3; D gene uncertain. Trimming took off 5 bases at V and 0 bases at J, with 14 bases between the two ends. In germline, CDR1 is SGHAT, CDR2 FQDESV (reference sequence). This CDR3 is built from 16 residues.

The sample holds a few counts of this clone. The CDR3 DNA reads TGTGCCAGTAGTATTTATAGCTTGGAGACCCAGTACTTC. Translating it yields CASSIYSLETQYF. The rearrangement joins TRBV19 to TRBJ2-5; no definite D call. Germline V gives CDR1 LNHDA, CDR2 SQIVND (reference sequence). This CDR3 is built from 13 residues. The germline V and J ends were trimmed by 3 bases and 5 bases, with 10 bases remaining between them.

The rearrangement uses TRBV10-3 and TRBJ2-7; 8 nucleotides match TRBD2. CDR3 length: 16 amino acids. V trimming: 2 bases; J trimming: 2 bases; junction bases outside the gene matches: 8. The germline V gene has CDR1 ENHRY and CDR2 SYGVKD. The CDR3 coding sequence is TGTGCCATCAGTGAGCCGGGCGGGAGGTCGACCTACGAGCAGTACTTC. Translation: CAISEPGGRSTYEQYF.

This clone occurred a few times. This chain connects TRBV18 to TRBJ2-5; the D is unclear. Germline V CDR1 and CDR2: KGHSH, LQKENI. V lost 3 bases and J 1 base, leaving 15 bases between the germline ends. The CDR3 covers 16 residues. The CDR3 sequence is CASSPRLSTPQETQYF. CDR3 coding DNA: TGTGCCAGCTCACCCCGACTGTCAACCCCCCAAGAGACCCAGTACTTC.

The chain employs TRBV5-6 and TRBJ1-5; D is unresolved. Germline assignment: CDR1 SGHDT and CDR2 YYEEEE. Trimming cost V 2 bases and J 0 bases, with 12 bases left between them. CDR3 length: 16 amino acids. The CDR3 is CASSLGGHLSNQPQHF. The CDR3 DNA reads TGTGCCAGCAGCTTAGGAGGGCACCTTAGCAATCAGCCCCAGCATTTT.

This chain links TRBV10-2 with TRBJ1-1; D remains unclear. The CDR3 totals 13 residues. Germline CDR1 WSHSY, CDR2 SAAADI. The V gene lost 4 bases and the J gene lost 1 base, with 7 bases spanning the gap. Written as DNA, the CDR3 is TGCGCCAGCAGTGGGGCCAGGAACACTGAAGCTTTCTTT. Residues: CASSGARNTEAFF.

This clone was recorded a few times. The chain recombines TRBV30 with TRBJ2-5; 7 positions agree with TRBD1. This CDR3 is 12 amino acids long. Unmatched junction bases numbered 3, after V lost 1 base and J lost 7 bases. Germline V CDR1 and CDR2: GTSNPN, SVGIG (reference sequence). This CDR3 reads CAWSGQGVTQYF. In DNA form, the CDR3 reads TGTGCCTGGAGTGGGCAGGGGGTGACCCAGTACTTC. The full variable domain, completed using reference TRBV30 and TRBJ2-5, is SQTIHQWPATLVQPVGSPLSLECTVEGTSNPNLYWYRQAAGRGLQLLFYSVGIGQISSEVPQNLSASRPQDRQFILSSKKLLLSDSGFYLCAWSGQGVTQYFGPGTRLLVL.